Below, 28 T cell receptor beta chains from the same sample are listed, as sequenced in a study of blood T cells in healthy people across ages. Using a J-beta primer mix together with a sample-barcoded 5' primer, a second PCR was run for about 6 to 11 cycles. TCRdb re-analysed the 5' RACE reads in MiXCR, keeping a single row per CDR3 protein. The sample shows more than 600,000 distinct CDR3 sequences, roughly 25% of them seen only once. Another study also made use of these data, one on T cells of mothers and their children.

The sequenced sample consisted of blood. Every receptor here comes from a boy between 10 and 17 years old in good health.

CDR3 in amino acids: CASSATGLPGNTIYF. In DNA form, the CDR3 reads TGTGCCAGCAGCGCTACAGGGTTACCTGGAAACACCATATATTTT. J is TRBJ1-3 and V is TRBV2, with a possible D match to TRBD1 (6 bases). The CDR3 has 15 amino acids. Germline assignment: CDR1 SNHLY and CDR2 FYNNEI. V lost 6 bases, J lost 2 bases, and 14 bases lay in between. Drawing the rest from reference TRBV2 and TRBJ1-3, the complete variable domain is EPEVTQTPSHQVTQMGQEVILRCVPISNHLYFYWYRQILGQKVEFLVSFYNNEISEKSEIFDDQFSVERPDGSNFTLKIRSTKLEDSAMYFCASSATGLPGNTIYFGEGSWLTVV.

The chain couples TRBV29-1 to TRBJ2-5; D might be TRBD2 (6 bases). V dropped 6 bases and J dropped 0 bases, with 8 bases sitting between them. This CDR3 contains 12 residues. Germline lookup yields CDR1 SQVTM and CDR2 ANQGSEA. CDR3 sequence reads: CSVVADQETQYF. DNA for the CDR3: TGCAGCGTAGTAGCGGACCAAGAGACCCAGTACTTC.

Comments on this clonotype: One end of the junction does not line up with germline, which may come from a read error. The chain is built from TRBV14 and TRBJ1-1, with D perhaps TRBD1 (5 bases). The CDR3 runs to 18 residues. The germline gives CDR1 SGHDN, CDR2 FVKESK. DNA for the CDR3: TGTGCCAGCAGCCAAGAATTCAGCCTGGCAGGGCTGAACACTGAAGCCTTCTTT. Translation: CASSQEFSLAGLNTEAFF.

The chain couples TRBV12-3 or TRBV12-4 to TRBJ2-5; no reliable D call. With the DNA end fitting TRBJ2-1 better, the J assignment may be wrong. The CDR3 contains 12 residues. The CDR3 sequence: CASSLALEEQFF. CDR3 bases: TGTGCCAGCAGTTTAGCCCTTGAGGAGCAGTTCTTC.

This clonotype has more than one count but fewer than ten. The rearrangement uses TRBV28 and TRBJ2-3; D is perhaps TRBD1 (5 bases). Trimming removed 5 bases at V and 2 bases at J, with 8 bases between. There are 13 residues in the CDR3. Germline-derived CDR1 and CDR2 are MDHEN and SYDVKM. The CDR3 protein is CASSLQDTDTQYF. For the CDR3, the DNA is TGTGCCAGCAGTCTACAGGACACAGATACGCAGTATTTT.

This clonotype has a handful of counts. The V and J genes are TRBV13 and TRBJ2-3; unclear D gene. Germline V gene sequence: CDR1 PRHDT, CDR2 FYEKMQ (reference sequence). There are 14 residues in the CDR3. Trimming cost V 1 base and J 3 bases, with 8 bases left between them. CDR3 residues: CASSLDMGTDTQYF. CDR3 in DNA: TGTGCCAGCAGCTTAGATATGGGAACAGATACGCAGTATTTT.

This clonotype turned up a few times. This sequence joins TRBV7-9 and TRBJ1-1; a possible D gene is TRBD1 (6 bases). The length of the CDR3 is 13 residues. The germline gives CDR1 SEHNR, CDR2 FQNEAQ (reference sequence). Trimming removed 2 bases at V and 3 bases at J, with 7 bases between. The CDR3 protein is CASSLWGHTEAFF. CDR3 coding DNA: TGTGCCAGCAGCTTATGGGGGCACACTGAAGCTTTCTTT.

The chain uses TRBV20-1 and TRBJ2-1; 7 nucleotides match TRBD2. Germline CDR1 and CDR2: DFQATT and SNEGSKA (reference sequence). CDR3 size: 14 residues. V lost 4 bases to trimming and J lost 3 bases; unmatched junction nucleotides: 6. CDR3 in DNA: TGCAGTGCTAAAAGTGTAGCGGGCTACAATGAGCAGTTCTTC. It is translated as CSAKSVAGYNEQFF.

The V call is TRBV28, the J call TRBJ2-4; D remains unclear. The CDR3 sequence is 14 residues long. Germline V gene sequence: CDR1 MDHEN, CDR2 SYDVKM. V gave up 1 base and J gave up 1 base, with 5 bases separating them. CDR3 in amino acids: CASSLYRAKNIQYF. The CDR3 region has the DNA TGTGCCAGCAGTTTATATAGGGCCAAAAACATTCAGTACTTC.

This clonotype was recorded many times. The V and J genes are TRBV3-1 and TRBJ2-5; TRBD2 matches 9 bases. Germline values: CDR1 LGHDT, CDR2 YNNKEL (reference sequence). The junction had 2 bases not matched to a gene; V was cut back by 6 bases and J by 3 bases. The CDR3 is 13 residues long. The CDR3 DNA sequence: TGTGCCAGCAGACGACTAGCGGAAGAGACCCAGTACTTC. This encodes CASRRLAEETQYF.

J is TRBJ1-4 and V is TRBV12-3 or TRBV12-4; 8 positions agree with TRBD1. Trimming removed 6 bases from V and 3 bases from J; junction bases left unmatched: 12. CDR3 length: 17 residues. The CDR3 is CASSPGGVYSPNEKLFF. The CDR3 DNA follows: TGTGCCAGCAGCCCAGGGGGCGTGTACAGCCCTAATGAAAAACTGTTTTTT.

The CDR3 spells CASSTVGSHGDTQYF. The DNA for the CDR3 is TGTGCCAGCAGTACAGTAGGGTCTCATGGGGATACGCAGTATTTT. The chain links TRBV6-5 to TRBJ2-3; D is uncertain. CDR1 is MNHEY, CDR2 SVGAGI, per germline. V lost 5 bases to trimming and J lost 6 bases, with 18 bases between them. The CDR3 has 15 residues.

The chain carries TRBV15 and TRBJ2-7, with TRBD2 matching over 8 bases. CDR3 length equals 20 residues. Germline CDR1 is LNHNV and CDR2 is YYDKDF (reference sequence). J gave up 0 bases and V 1 base, and 17 bases lay outside the gene matches. The CDR3 loop reads CATSRVSWGGTSGSSYEQYF. DNA for the CDR3: TGTGCCACCAGCAGAGTCTCGTGGGGGGGTACTAGCGGAAGCTCCTACGAGCAGTACTTC. Based on the CDR3 plus reference TRBV15 and TRBJ2-7, the full variable domain is DAMVIQNPRYQVTQFGKPVTLSCSQTLNHNVMYWYQQKSSQAPKLLFHYYDKDFNNEADTPDNFQSRRPNTSFCFLDIRSPGLGDTAMYLCATSRVSWGGTSGSSYEQYFGPGTRLTVT.

This clonotype was observed a handful of times. This chain uses TRBV7-8 with TRBJ1-1, with TRBD1 as a possible D gene (6 bases). Germline V gives CDR1 SGHVS, CDR2 FQNEAQ. The CDR3 is 15 residues long. V lost 7 bases and J lost 3, with 18 bases in between. The chain's CDR3 is CASTLLGGFDTEAFF. CDR3 nucleotides: TGTGCCAGCACCCTCTTAGGGGGTTTTGACACTGAAGCTTTCTTT.

This clonotype was seen a handful of times. The rearrangement links TRBV28 to TRBJ2-7; D not resolved. Trimming removed 5 bases at V and 3 bases at J, with 8 bases between. The CDR3 spans 12 residues. Per the germline V gene, CDR1 is MDHEN and CDR2 is SYDVKM. The CDR3 region has the DNA TGTGCCAGCAGTCCAAGATTCTACGAGCAGTACTTC. Amino acids: CASSPRFYEQYF.

This clonotype has more than one count but fewer than ten. The chain recombines TRBV4-2 with TRBJ2-5; no firm D call. The CDR3 length is 15 residues. Trimming removed 0 bases from V and 1 base from J, with 9 bases in between. Germline V gene data show CDR1 as LGHNA and CDR2 as YNFKEQ. The CDR3 sequence: CASSQDLGPQETQYF. CDR3 in DNA: TGTGCCAGCAGCCAAGACCTAGGACCCCAAGAGACCCAGTACTTC.

The chain combines TRBV28 with TRBJ2-5; D may be TRBD1 (5 bases). V was shortened by 2 bases and J by 1 base, with 17 bases between the two germline ends. This CDR3 has 17 residues. Germline V gene sequence: CDR1 MDHEN, CDR2 SYDVKM. The CDR3: CASSLGVEWGPQETQYF. The CDR3 DNA reads as TGTGCCAGCAGTTTAGGGGTAGAGTGGGGCCCCCAAGAGACCCAGTACTTC.

This clonotype was recorded a few times. The gene calls are TRBV6-5 and TRBJ2-2; perhaps TRBD2 as D (6 bases). Trimming took off 11 bases at V and 3 bases at J, with 7 bases between the two ends. The CDR3 consists of 11 residues. Germline assignment: CDR1 MNHEY and CDR2 SVGAGI. The CDR3 loop reads CAAGHTGELFF. In nucleotides, the CDR3 is TGTGCCGCGGGGCACACCGGGGAGCTGTTTTTT.

The V gene is TRBV6-6, the J gene TRBJ2-7; 7 nucleotides align to TRBD1. Germline V gene data show CDR1 as MNHNY and CDR2 as SVGAGI (reference sequence). This CDR3 region has 15 residues. V gave up 2 bases and J gave up 1 base; unmatched junction bases: 5. The CDR3 is CASSYDRVDSYEQYF. The CDR3 nucleotides read TGTGCCAGCAGTTACGACAGGGTTGATTCCTACGAGCAGTACTTC.

This sequence joins TRBV7-9 and TRBJ2-3; a possible D gene is TRBD2 (5 bases). The CDR3 consists of 16 residues. The ends were cut back, 4 bases at V and 2 bases at J, with 16 bases in the middle. CDR1 is SEHNR and CDR2 is FQNEAQ in the germline V gene (reference sequence). The CDR3 reads CASSSSSSGNTDTQYF. The DNA of the CDR3 is TGTGCCAGCAGCTCCTCATCAAGCGGAAACACAGATACGCAGTATTTT.

The table lists this clonotype with a count of one. The chain couples TRBV7-9 to TRBJ2-1; 12 positions match TRBD2. The junction had 7 bases not matched to a gene; V was cut back by 5 bases and J by 5 bases. The CDR3 runs 16 residues. CDR1 and CDR2 (germline): SEHNR, FQNEAQ (reference sequence). CDR3 sequence reads: CASSPPSGRGHNEQFF. Written as DNA, the CDR3 is TGTGCCAGCAGCCCTCCTAGCGGGAGGGGCCACAATGAGCAGTTCTTC.

The gene calls are TRBV25-1 and TRBJ2-5; D uncertain. The end of the DNA is better explained by TRBJ2-7, so the J call may be wrong. The CDR3 covers 12 residues. In germline, CDR1 is MGHDK, CDR2 SYGVNS. The CDR3 protein is CASKGFSYEQYF. The CDR3 DNA is TGTGCCAGCAAAGGGTTCTCCTACGAGCAGTACTTC.

This clonotype has just a few counts. V usage is TRBV18 and J usage is TRBJ1-1; no definite D call. Germline V lookup: CDR1 KGHSH, CDR2 LQKENI. Trimming removed 6 bases at V and 1 base at J, with 12 bases between. The CDR3 runs 14 residues. CDR3 sequence: CASSVMMGNTEAFF. Here the CDR3 DNA reads TGTGCCAGCTCCGTAATGATGGGGAACACTGAAGCTTTCTTT. Full variable domain (rest looked up from reference TRBV18 and TRBJ1-1): NAGVMQNPRHLVRRRGQEARLRCSPMKGHSHVYWYRQLPEEGLKFMVYLQKENIIDESGMPKERFSAEFPKEGPSILRIQQVVRGDSAAYFCASSVMMGNTEAFFGQGTRLTVV.

About this clonotype itself: One end of the junction does not line up with germline, which may come from a read error. The gene calls are TRBV29-1 and TRBJ1-4; D is undetermined. This CDR3 spans 8 amino acids. Germline V lookup: CDR1 SQVTM, CDR2 ANQGSEA. The CDR3 nucleotides are TGCAGCGTTGACTGGACGGGTTTT. It encodes CSVDWTGF. Full variable domain (remainder filled in from reference TRBV29-1 and TRBJ1-4): SAVISQKPSRDICQRGTSLTIQCQVDSQVTMMFWYRQQPGQSLTLIATANQGSEATYESGFVIDKFPISRPNLTFSTLTVSNMSPEDSSIYLCSVDWTGFGSGTQLSVL.

This clonotype came up a few times. This chain connects TRBV7-8 to TRBJ2-2, with TRBD2 matching over 8 bases. The CDR3 spans 16 residues. The J segment lost 2 bases and the V segment lost 5 bases, leaving 7 bases of the junction unmatched. Per the germline V gene, CDR1 is SGHVS and CDR2 is FQNEAQ. The CDR3 spells CASSPIAGLNTGELFF. The CDR3 DNA follows: TGTGCCAGCAGCCCTATAGCGGGACTAAACACCGGGGAGCTGTTTTTT.

This clonotype was observed once. This sequence joins TRBV10-3 and TRBJ2-1, with a possible D match to TRBD1 (6 bases). The assigned J gene may be wrong: the sequence end matches TRBJ2-7 better. The germline CDR1 and CDR2 sequences are ENHRY and SYGVKD. This CDR3 is built from 13 residues. Here the CDR3 DNA reads TGTGCCATCAGTGAACAGGGAAGCTACGAGCAGTACTTC. Its translation: CAISEQGSYEQYF.

This clonotype was found a few times. The rearrangement uses TRBV29-1 and TRBJ2-1, with a weak D call TRBD1 (6 bases). Germline lookup yields CDR1 SQVTM and CDR2 ANQGSEA. The CDR3 spans 14 residues. V was clipped by 6 bases and J by 6 bases, with 18 bases between them. The CDR3 DNA reads as TGCAGCGTGACGGGGACGCACAGGGTCAATGAGCAGTTCTTC. Protein sequence: CSVTGTHRVNEQFF.

This clonotype has just a few counts. The chain uses TRBV6-2 or TRBV6-3 and TRBJ2-4, with D possibly matching TRBD2 (5 bases). The V end was cut by 3 bases, the J end by 3 bases, with 9 bases between. The germline gives CDR1 MNHEY, CDR2 SVGEGT. The CDR3 totals 14 residues. CDR3 in DNA: TGTGCCAGCAGTTATGGAGGAATCAAAAACATTCAGTACTTC. This translates into CASSYGGIKNIQYF.